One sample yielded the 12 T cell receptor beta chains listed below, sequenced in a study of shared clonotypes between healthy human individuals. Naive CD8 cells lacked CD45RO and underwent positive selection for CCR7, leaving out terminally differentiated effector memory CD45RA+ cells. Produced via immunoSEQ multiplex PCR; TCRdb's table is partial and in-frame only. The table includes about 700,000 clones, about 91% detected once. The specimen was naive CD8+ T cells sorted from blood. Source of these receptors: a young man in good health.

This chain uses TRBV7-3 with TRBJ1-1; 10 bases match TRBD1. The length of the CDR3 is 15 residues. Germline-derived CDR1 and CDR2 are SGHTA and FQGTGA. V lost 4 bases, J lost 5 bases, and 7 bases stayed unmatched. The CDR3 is CASSSTGGAFTEAFF. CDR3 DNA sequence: TGTGCCAGCAGCTCGACAGGGGGCGCGTTTACTGAAGCTTTCTTT.

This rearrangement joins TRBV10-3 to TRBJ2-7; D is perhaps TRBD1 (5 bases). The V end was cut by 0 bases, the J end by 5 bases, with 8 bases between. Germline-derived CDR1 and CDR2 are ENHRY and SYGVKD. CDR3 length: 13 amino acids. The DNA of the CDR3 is TGTGCCATCAGTGAGTCTGGGGCGGACGAGCAGTACTTC. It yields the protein CAISESGADEQYF.

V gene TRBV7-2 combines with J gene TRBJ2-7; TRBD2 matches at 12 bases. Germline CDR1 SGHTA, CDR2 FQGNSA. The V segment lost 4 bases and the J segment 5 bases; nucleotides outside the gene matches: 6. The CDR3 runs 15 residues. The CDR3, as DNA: TGTGCCAGCAGCTCGCAGAGACTAGCGGGAGACGAGCAGTACTTC. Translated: CASSSQRLAGDEQYF.

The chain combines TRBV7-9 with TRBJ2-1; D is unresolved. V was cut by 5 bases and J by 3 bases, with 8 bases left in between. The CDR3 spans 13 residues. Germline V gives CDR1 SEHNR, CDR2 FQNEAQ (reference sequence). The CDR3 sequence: CASSGGNYNEQFF. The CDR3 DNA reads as TGTGCCAGCAGCGGTGGAAACTACAATGAGCAGTTCTTC.

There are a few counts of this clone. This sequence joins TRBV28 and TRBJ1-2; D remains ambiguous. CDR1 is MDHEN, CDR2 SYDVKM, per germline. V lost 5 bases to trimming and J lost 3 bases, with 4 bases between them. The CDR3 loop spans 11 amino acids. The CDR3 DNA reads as TGTGCCAGCAGTACGGACTATGGCTACACCTTC. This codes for CASSTDYGYTF.

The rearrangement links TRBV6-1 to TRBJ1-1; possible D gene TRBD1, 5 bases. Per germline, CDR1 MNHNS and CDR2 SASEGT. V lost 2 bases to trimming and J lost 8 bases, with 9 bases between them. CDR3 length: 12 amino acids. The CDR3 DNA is TGTGCCAGCAGTGAATCCTACAGGGAAGCTTTCTTT. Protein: CASSESYREAFF.

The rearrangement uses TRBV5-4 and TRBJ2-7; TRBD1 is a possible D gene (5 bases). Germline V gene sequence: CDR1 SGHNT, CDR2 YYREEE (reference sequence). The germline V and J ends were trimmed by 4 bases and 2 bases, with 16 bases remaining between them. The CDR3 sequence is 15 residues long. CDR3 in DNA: TGTGCCAGCAGCCCGGACACTGAACACCCCTACGAGCAGTACTTC. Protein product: CASSPDTEHPYEQYF.

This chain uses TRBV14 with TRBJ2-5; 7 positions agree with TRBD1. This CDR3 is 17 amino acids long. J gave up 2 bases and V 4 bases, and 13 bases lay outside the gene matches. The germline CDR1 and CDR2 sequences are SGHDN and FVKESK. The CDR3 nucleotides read TGTGCCAGCAGCCCCCACCGCGACAGGGAATCTCAAGAGACCCAGTACTTC. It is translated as CASSPHRDRESQETQYF.

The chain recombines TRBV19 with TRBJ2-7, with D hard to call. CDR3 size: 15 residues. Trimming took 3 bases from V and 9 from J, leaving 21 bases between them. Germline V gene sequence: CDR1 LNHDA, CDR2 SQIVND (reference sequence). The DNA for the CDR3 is TGTGCCAGTAGTATCCAGGCGTTTTCGGTAGATGCGCAGTACTTC. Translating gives CASSIQAFSVDAQYF.

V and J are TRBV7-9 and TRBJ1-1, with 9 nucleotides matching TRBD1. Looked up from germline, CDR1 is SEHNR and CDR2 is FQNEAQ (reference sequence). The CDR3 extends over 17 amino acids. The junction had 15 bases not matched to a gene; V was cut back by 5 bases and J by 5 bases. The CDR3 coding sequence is TGTGCCAGCAGCCATCCACAGGGGGCGCTTGGGAAAACTGAAGCTTTCTTT. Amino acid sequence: CASSHPQGALGKTEAFF.

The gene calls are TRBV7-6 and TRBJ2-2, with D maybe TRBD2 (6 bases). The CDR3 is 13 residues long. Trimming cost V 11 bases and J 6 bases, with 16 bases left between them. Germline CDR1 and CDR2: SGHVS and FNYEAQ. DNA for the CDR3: TGTGCCTCTAGCGCCTTAGGAGCCGGGGAGCTGTTTTTT. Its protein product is CASSALGAGELFF. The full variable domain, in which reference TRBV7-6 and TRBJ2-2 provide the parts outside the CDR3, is GAGVSQSPRYKVTKRGQDVALRCDPISGHVSLYWYRQALGQGPEFLTYFNYEAQQDKSGLPNDRFSAERPEGSISTLTIQRTEQRDSAMYRCASSALGAGELFFGEGSRLTVL.

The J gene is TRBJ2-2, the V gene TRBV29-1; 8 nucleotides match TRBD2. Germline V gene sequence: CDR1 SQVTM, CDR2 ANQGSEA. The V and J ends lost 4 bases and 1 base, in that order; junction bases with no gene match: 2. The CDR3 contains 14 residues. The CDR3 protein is CSVAGLGNTGELFF. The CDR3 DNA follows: TGCAGCGTTGCGGGACTAGGGAACACCGGGGAGCTGTTTTTT.